This TCR beta chain appears in the sequencing data of a study of blood T cell repertoires in COVID-19. Study summary: Italy, Spain and the United States were the sources of the convalescent and acute COVID-19 samples. PBMCs, B-cell-depleted T cells, or T cells provided the cDNA or gDNA that made up the material.

Original processing notes: Reference gene primer amplification in the assay estimated nucleated cell counts. Data came from immunoSEQ multiplex PCR; TCRdb stores just in-frame clones and leaves some out. V and J calls plus clone size are reproduced from that table; the DNA served to infer D and trimming. The sample includes 100,000 to 110,000 clones, just under 80% of them seen just once. V gave up 1 base and J gave up 5 bases; unmatched junction bases: 5. CDR3 length: 14 amino acids. In germline, CDR1 is MDHEN, CDR2 SYDVKM. This clone was counted a few times. The chain couples TRBV28 to TRBJ2-7; 7 bases agree with TRBD2. Sequenced input: peripheral blood. This sequence was found in a man between 65 and 85 years old with active or convalescent COVID-19. CDR3 loop: CASSLLAGAHEQYF. CDR3 DNA sequence: TGTGCCAGCAGTTTATTGGCGGGAGCCCACGAGCAGTACTTC. Using reference TRBV28 and TRBJ2-7 for the parts outside the CDR3, the full variable domain is DVKVTQSSRYLVKRTGEKVFLECVQDMDHENMFWYRQDPGLGLRLIYFSYDVKMKEKGDIPEGYSVSREKKERFSLILESASTNQTSMYLCASSLLAGAHEQYFGPGTRLTVT.